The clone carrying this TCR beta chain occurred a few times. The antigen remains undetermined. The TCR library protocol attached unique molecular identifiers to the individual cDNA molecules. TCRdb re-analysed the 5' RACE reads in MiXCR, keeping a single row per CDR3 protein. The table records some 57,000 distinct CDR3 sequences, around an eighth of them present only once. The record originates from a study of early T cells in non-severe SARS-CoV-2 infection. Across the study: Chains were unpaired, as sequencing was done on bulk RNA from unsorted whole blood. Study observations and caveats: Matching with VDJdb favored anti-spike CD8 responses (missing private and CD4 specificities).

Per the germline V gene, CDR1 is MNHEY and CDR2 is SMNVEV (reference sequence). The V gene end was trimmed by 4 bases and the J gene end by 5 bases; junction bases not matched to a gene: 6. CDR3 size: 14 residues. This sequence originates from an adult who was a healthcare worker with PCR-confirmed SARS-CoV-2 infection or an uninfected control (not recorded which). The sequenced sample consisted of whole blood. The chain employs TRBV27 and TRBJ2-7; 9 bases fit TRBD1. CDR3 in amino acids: CASSSGTGYDEQYF. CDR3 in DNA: TGTGCCAGCAGTTCCGGGACAGGGTACGACGAGCAGTACTTC.